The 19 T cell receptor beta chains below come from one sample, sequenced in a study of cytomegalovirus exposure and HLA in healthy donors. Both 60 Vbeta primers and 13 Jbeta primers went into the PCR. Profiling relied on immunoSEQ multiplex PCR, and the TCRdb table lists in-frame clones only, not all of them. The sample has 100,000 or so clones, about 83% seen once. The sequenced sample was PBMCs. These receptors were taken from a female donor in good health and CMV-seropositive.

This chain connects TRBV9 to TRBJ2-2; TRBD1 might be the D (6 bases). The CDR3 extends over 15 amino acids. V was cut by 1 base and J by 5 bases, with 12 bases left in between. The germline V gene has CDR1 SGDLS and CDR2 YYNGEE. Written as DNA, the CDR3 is TGTGCCAGCAGCGTATTTCCAGGGGAAACCGGGGAGCTGTTTTTT. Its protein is CASSVFPGETGELFF.

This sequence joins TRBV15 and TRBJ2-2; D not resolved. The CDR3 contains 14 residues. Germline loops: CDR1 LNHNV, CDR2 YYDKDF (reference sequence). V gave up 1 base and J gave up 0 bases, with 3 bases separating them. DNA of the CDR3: TGTGCCACCAGCAGAGCTGCGAACACCGGGGAGCTGTTTTTT. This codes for CATSRAANTGELFF.

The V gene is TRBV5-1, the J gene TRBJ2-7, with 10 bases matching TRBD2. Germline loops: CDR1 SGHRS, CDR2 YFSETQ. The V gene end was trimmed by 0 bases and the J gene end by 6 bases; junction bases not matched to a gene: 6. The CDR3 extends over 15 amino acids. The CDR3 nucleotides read TGCGCCAGCAGCTTGGTCGGTCTAGCGGGAGTCGAGCAGTACTTC. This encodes CASSLVGLAGVEQYF.

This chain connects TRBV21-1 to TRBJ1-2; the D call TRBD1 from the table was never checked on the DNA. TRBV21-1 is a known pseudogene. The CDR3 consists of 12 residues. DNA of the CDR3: TGTGCCAGCGGACAGTCTAACTATGGCTACACCTTC. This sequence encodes CASGQSNYGYTF.

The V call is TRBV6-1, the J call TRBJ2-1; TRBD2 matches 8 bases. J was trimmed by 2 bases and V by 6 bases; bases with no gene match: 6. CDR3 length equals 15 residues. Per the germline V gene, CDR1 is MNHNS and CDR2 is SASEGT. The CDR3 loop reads CASRIPGLAYNEQFF. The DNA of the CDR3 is TGTGCCAGCAGGATCCCGGGACTAGCCTACAATGAGCAGTTCTTC.

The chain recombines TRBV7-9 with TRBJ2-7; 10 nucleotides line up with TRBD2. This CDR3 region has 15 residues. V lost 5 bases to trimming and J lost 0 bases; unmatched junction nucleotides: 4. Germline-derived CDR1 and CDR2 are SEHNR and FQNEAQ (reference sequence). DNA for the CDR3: TGTGCCAGCAGCACCCGGACTAGCGGCTCCTACGAGCAGTACTTC. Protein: CASSTRTSGSYEQYF.

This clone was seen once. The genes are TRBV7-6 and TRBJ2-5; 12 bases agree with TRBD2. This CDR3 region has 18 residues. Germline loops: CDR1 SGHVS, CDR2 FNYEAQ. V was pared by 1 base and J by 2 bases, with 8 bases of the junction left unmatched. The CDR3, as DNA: TGTGCCAGCAGCTTAGTGCCATCTAGCGGGGGGGTTCAAGAGACCCAGTACTTC. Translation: CASSLVPSSGGVQETQYF.

CDR3 sequence: CASSPGSPVDEQFF. As DNA, the CDR3 is TGCGCCAGCAGCCCCGGGTCCCCGGTGGATGAGCAGTTCTTC. V usage is TRBV5-1 and J usage is TRBJ2-1; D not resolved. V was shortened by 4 bases and J by 8 bases, with 16 bases between the two germline ends. From germline, CDR1 is SGHRS and CDR2 YFSETQ. The CDR3 extends over 14 amino acids.

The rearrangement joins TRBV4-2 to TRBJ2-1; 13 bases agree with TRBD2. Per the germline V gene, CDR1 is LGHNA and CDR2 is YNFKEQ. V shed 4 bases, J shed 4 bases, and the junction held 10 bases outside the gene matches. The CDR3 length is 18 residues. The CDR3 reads CASSRTSGRVSRYNEQFF. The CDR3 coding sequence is TGTGCCAGCAGCCGGACTAGCGGGAGAGTTTCGCGGTACAATGAGCAGTTCTTC.

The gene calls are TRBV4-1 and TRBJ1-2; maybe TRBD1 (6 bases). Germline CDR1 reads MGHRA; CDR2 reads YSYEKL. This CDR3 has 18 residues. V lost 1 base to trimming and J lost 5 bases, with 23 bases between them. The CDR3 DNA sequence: TGCGCCAGCAGCCAAGCGGCAGGGGATTTTGCCCTAGGGTATGGCTACACCTTC. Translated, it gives CASSQAAGDFALGYGYTF.

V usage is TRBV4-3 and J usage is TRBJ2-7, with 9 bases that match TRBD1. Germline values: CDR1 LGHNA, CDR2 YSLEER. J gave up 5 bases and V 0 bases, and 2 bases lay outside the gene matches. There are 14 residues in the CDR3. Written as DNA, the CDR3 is TGCGCCAGCAGCCAAGAGTGGGACAGGGACGAGCAGTACTTC. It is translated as CASSQEWDRDEQYF.

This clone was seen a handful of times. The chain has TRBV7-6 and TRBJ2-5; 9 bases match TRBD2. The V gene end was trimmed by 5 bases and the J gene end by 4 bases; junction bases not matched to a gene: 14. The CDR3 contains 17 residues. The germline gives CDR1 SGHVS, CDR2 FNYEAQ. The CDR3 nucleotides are TGTGCCAGCAGCCACCCTCGGGTAGCGGGAGAGAGAGAGACCCAGTACTTC. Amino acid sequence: CASSHPRVAGERETQYF.

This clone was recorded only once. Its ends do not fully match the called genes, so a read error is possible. CDR3 in DNA: TGTGCCAGCAGTGCTGGGACTAGCGATAGAGAGGCCCAGTACTTC. This translates into CASSAGTSDREAQYF. The V and J genes are TRBV2 and TRBJ2-5; TRBD2 matches at 10 bases. The germline gives CDR1 SNHLY, CDR2 FYNNEI. The CDR3 has 15 amino acids.

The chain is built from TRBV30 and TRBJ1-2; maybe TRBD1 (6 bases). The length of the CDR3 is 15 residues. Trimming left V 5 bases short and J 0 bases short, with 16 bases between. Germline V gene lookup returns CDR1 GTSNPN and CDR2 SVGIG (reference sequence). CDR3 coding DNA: TGTGCCTGGCACCAGGGGAATCCTGCTAACTATGGCTACACCTTC. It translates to CAWHQGNPANYGYTF. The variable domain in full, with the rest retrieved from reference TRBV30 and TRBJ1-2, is SQTIHQWPATLVQPVGSPLSLECTVEGTSNPNLYWYRQAAGRGLQLLFYSVGIGQISSEVPQNLSASRPQDRQFILSSKKLLLSDSGFYLCAWHQGNPANYGYTFGSGTRLTVV.

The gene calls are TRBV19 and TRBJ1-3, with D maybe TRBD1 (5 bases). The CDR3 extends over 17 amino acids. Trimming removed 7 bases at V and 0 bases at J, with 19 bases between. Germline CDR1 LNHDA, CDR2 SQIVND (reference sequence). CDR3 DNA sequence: TGTGCCAGTACCCTAAGGGGAACGGCGAACTCTGGAAACACCATATATTTT. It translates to CASTLRGTANSGNTIYF.

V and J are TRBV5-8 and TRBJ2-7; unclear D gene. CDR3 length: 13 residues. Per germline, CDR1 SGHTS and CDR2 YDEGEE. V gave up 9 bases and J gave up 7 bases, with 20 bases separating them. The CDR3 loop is CATSFSRVREQYF. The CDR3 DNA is TGTGCCACCTCATTTTCCCGTGTCCGGGAGCAGTACTTC.

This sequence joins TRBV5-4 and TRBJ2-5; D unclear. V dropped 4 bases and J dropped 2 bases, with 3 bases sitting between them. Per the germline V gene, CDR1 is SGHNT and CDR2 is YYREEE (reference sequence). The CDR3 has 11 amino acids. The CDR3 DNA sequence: TGTGCCAGCAGCCTTCAAGAGACCCAGTACTTC. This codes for CASSLQETQYF.

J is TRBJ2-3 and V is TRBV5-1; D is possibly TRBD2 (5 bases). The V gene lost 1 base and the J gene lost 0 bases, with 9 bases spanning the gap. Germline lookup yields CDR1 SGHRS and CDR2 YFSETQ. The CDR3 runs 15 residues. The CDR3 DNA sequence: TGCGCCAGCAGCTTGTACCGGGATAGCACAGATACGCAGTATTTT. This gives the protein CASSLYRDSTDTQYF.

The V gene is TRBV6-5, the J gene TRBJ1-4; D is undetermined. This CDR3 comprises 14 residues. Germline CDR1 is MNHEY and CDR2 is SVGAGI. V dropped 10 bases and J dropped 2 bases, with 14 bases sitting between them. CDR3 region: CATARGWTNEKLFF. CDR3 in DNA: TGTGCCACAGCGCGAGGGTGGACTAATGAAAAACTGTTTTTT.